The entry below describes one TCR beta chain. Its antigen is not yet known. Given the absence of the conserved phenylalanine or tryptophan at the CDR3 end, a read error is likely. 13 amino acids form the CDR3, both terminal residues included. The retained sequence is limited to the CDR3, 39 bases, with the frame set at the first base. V is pruned by 5 bases and J by 5 bases, leaving 6 bases of the junction without a gene match. CDR1 and CDR2, per the germline V gene (reference sequence), are GTSNPN and SVGIG. The patients picked for sequencing were ones in whom flow cytometry had shown an expansion of CD8+CD57+ cells. Every patient had severe acquired aplastic anemia, diagnosed using the International Study of Aplastic Anemia and Agranulocytosis and Camitta criteria. No therapy had been received by the patients at the time of blood sampling. In this study, sorted CD4+ and CD8+ T cells from the blood of healthy subjects and of severe aplastic anemia patients had their TCR repertoires deep-sequenced. In the USA, patient enrollment took place under clinicaltrials.gov protocols 00001620, 01623167, 00001397, 00071045, 00081523 and 00961064. Ficoll-Paque density gradient centrifugation was used to isolate peripheral blood mononuclear cells. Before DNA was extracted, CD4+ and CD8+ T cells were sorted using either FACS or magnetic beads.

Profiling of TCR beta VDJ combinations and CDR3 sequences used genomic DNA as the template. An Illumina HiSeq 2000 was used for TCR repertoire sequencing. In the authors' own workflow: TRBV/TRBJ rearrangement plots, CDR3 size and DJ length profiles, and Simpson's diversity index were used to assess repertoires. The immunodominant clone was defined as the most abundant DNA sequence in deep sequencing data. CDR3 amino acid sequences were screened for sharing across subjects and were compared with published repertoires and the VDJdb database. The public reads were run again by TCRdb, first through fastp at Q25 and then through MiXCR, and only productive beta chains were kept. Identical CDR3 protein sequences are pooled into one entry, listed with their most common genes and DNA. For this entry, the V and J calls and clone size follow TCRdb and not the study's own pipeline. Here the sample has some 200,000 distinct CDR3 sequences; around half occur a single time. About 1.8% of the sample is held by the ten biggest clonotypes.

The sample comes from a study of CD8+CD57+ T cells in acquired aplastic anemia listed by TCRdb under 2018. Concerning the study at large: DNA extracted from sorted CD4+ and CD8+ cells had a mean of around 3 ug, with a range of roughly 0.19 to 27.4 ug. CD8+CD57+ expansion was defined as frequency above the mean frequency observed in healthy subjects. Overall study outcomes, separate from this receptor: Around 27 CD8+ CDR3 sequences were shared between patients and controls but appeared highly expressed in patients and within their immunodominant clones. CD8+ Simpson's diversity did not differ significantly between patients and healthy controls (P=0.060).

The sequence was obtained from a human donor with aplastic anemia. Sequences were obtained from sorted CD4+, CD8+, or CD8+CD57+ T cells (not recorded which) from PBMCs. The chain employs TRBV30 and TRBJ1-5; TRBD1 aligns with 7 central bases. The encoded CDR3 is CAWGNRGDQPQHL. The sequenced DNA: TGTGCCTGGGGGAACAGGGGTGATCAGCCCCAGCATCTT.